This paragraph reports one TCR beta chain. The data derive from a study of blood T cell repertoires in COVID-19. Profiling relied on immunoSEQ multiplex PCR, and the TCRdb table lists in-frame clones only, not all of them. The sample has some 64,000 clones; around 73% are singletons. The length of the CDR3 is 13 residues. CDR1 is LNHDA, CDR2 SQIVND, per germline (reference sequence). Trimming took 1 base from V and 5 from J, leaving 8 bases between them. The sequencing input was peripheral blood. V gene TRBV19 combines with J gene TRBJ2-5; D might be TRBD2 (5 bases). The receptor's source is an elderly man with active or convalescent COVID-19. The CDR3 nucleotides read TGTGCCAGTAGTATAGGTGGGGAGGAGACCCAGTACTTC. This codes for CASSIGGEETQYF.